The present T cell receptor (beta chain) was sequenced within a study of molecular identifiers for immune sequencing clone quantification. TCRdb analysed the PCR reads with MiXCR anew, one entry per CDR3 protein. The table lists about 320,000 distinct CDR3 sequences, about 22% of them singletons. Sorting recovered naive CD8 T cells on a CD8+CD4-CCR7+CD45RA+ profile. The CDR3 sequence is 14 residues long. Germline loops: CDR1 SGHVS, CDR2 FQNEAQ. V was shortened by 4 bases and J by 4 bases, with 13 bases between the two germline ends. The chain has TRBV7-8 and TRBJ2-5; D is uncertain. The receptor comes from a human donor in good health. Some libraries in this study had Jurkat cell RNA spiked in. Sequenced sample: naive CD8+ T cells from blood, with Jurkat cell RNA spiked in. Subset meaning: FACS-sorted CD8+CD4-CCR7+CD45RA+ naive T cells. This CDR3 is CASSSSGPGETQYF. Here the CDR3 DNA reads TGTGCCAGCAGCTCCTCGGGCCCCGGAGAGACCCAGTACTTC.